What follows are 22 T cell receptor beta chains derived from one specimen sequenced in a study of CD8 T cells in ankylosing spondylitis. In TCRdb, the 5' RACE reads were re-called with MiXCR into one record per CDR3 protein. The data show around 230,000 distinct CDR3 sequences, around 8% seen once. Specimen: blood, either unsorted or a sorted T cell fraction (not recorded which). These receptors all come from a female donor with ankylosing spondylitis or in good health (not recorded which).

This clonotype was counted at least ten times. The chain uses TRBV20-1 and TRBJ2-7; tentatively, D is TRBD1 (5 bases). Germline CDR1 reads DFQATT; CDR2 reads SNEGSKA (reference sequence). CDR3 length: 14 amino acids. V was pared by 1 base and J by 2 bases, with 12 bases between. The CDR3 loop reads CSARVGAGTYEQYF. CDR3 in DNA: TGCAGTGCTAGAGTAGGGGCAGGGACCTACGAGCAGTACTTC.

This clonotype appeared many times. The chain has TRBV30 and TRBJ2-6; D gene uncertain. CDR3 length equals 12 residues. The germline V gene has CDR1 GTSNPN and CDR2 SVGIG (reference sequence). V was shortened by 2 bases and J by 2 bases, with 1 base between the two germline ends. CDR3 sequence: CAWSTGANVLTF. CDR3 coding DNA: TGTGCCTGGAGTACTGGGGCCAACGTCCTGACTTTC.

There are a few counts of this clonotype. The rearrangement uses TRBV7-9 and TRBJ2-1; D not certain. V gave up 0 bases and J gave up 2 bases, with 11 bases separating them. This CDR3 contains 16 residues. CDR1 SEHNR and CDR2 FQNEAQ come from the germline V gene (reference sequence). In DNA form, the CDR3 reads TGTGCCAGCAGCTTAGCGTACGGGTCTACCTACAATGAGCAGTTCTTC. Amino acids: CASSLAYGSTYNEQFF.

Many counts were recorded for this clonotype. The genes are TRBV29-1 and TRBJ2-1; perhaps TRBD2 as D (5 bases). The CDR3 is made up of 12 amino acids. V was pared by 3 bases and J by 11 bases, with 14 bases between. Germline V gene sequence: CDR1 SQVTM, CDR2 ANQGSEA. Here the CDR3 DNA reads TGCAGCGTTGACCCCGGACTTCAACAGCAGTTCTTC. This translates into CSVDPGLQQQFF.

This clonotype was counted many times. The chain links TRBV7-7 to TRBJ2-5; maybe TRBD1 (5 bases). V shed 5 bases and J shed 2 bases, with 9 bases lying between them. The CDR3 consists of 13 residues. CDR1 SSHAT and CDR2 FNYEAQ come from the germline V gene (reference sequence). This CDR3 is CASSQGRQETQYF. CDR3 DNA: TGTGCCAGCAGCCAGGGAAGGCAAGAGACCCAGTACTTC.

V usage is TRBV7-2 and J usage is TRBJ2-7, with 9 bases that match TRBD1. Germline V gene sequence: CDR1 SGHTA, CDR2 FQGNSA. V shed 4 bases, J shed 7 bases, and the junction held 11 bases outside the gene matches. CDR3 length: 15 residues. CDR3 loop: CASSSRGTGLGEQYF. The CDR3 DNA is TGTGCCAGCAGCTCCCGGGGGACAGGGCTTGGTGAGCAGTACTTC.

This sequence joins TRBV11-2 and TRBJ2-7; 8 nucleotides align to TRBD1. This CDR3 spans 16 amino acids. V trimming: 5 bases; J trimming: 7 bases; junction bases outside the gene matches: 16. Germline V gene sequence: CDR1 SGHAT, CDR2 FQNNGV. The CDR3 loop is CASSPSMGTGEGEQYF. CDR3 DNA: TGTGCCAGCAGCCCATCTATGGGGACAGGTGAAGGGGAGCAGTACTTC.

This clonotype was counted ten times or more. V is TRBV28 and J is TRBJ1-2, with a possible D match to TRBD1 (5 bases). Germline V gives CDR1 MDHEN, CDR2 SYDVKM. The CDR3 sequence is 19 residues long. The germline V and J ends were trimmed by 5 bases and 0 bases, with 25 bases remaining between them. CDR3 amino acids: CASSPRQFSPLVANYGYTF. For the CDR3, the DNA is TGTGCCAGCAGTCCCCGACAGTTTTCTCCCCTGGTGGCTAACTATGGCTACACCTTC.

This clonotype was recorded at least ten times. The chain recombines TRBV12-3 or TRBV12-4 with TRBJ2-7; 10 bases are a match to TRBD1. V dropped 5 bases and J dropped 5; count of bases not matched to a gene: 6. This CDR3 is built from 14 residues. The CDR3 loop reads CASSPGQGGDEQYF. Written as DNA, the CDR3 is TGTGCCAGCAGTCCCGGACAGGGGGGAGACGAGCAGTACTTC.

V and J are TRBV20-1 and TRBJ2-5, with 8 bases lining up with TRBD1. The CDR3 contains 15 residues. The trim removed 6 bases at V and 0 bases at J, leaving 9 bases unmatched. Germline V gene lookup returns CDR1 DFQATT and CDR2 SNEGSKA (reference sequence). In nucleotides, the CDR3 is TGCAGTGCCAGCCCCCGGACAGGGTACCAAGAGACCCAGTACTTC. Encoded protein: CSASPRTGYQETQYF.

This clonotype was found many times. V gene TRBV19 combines with J gene TRBJ2-3, with D perhaps TRBD1 (5 bases). This CDR3 is built from 14 residues. CDR1 is LNHDA and CDR2 is SQIVND in the germline V gene (reference sequence). The germline V and J ends were trimmed by 5 bases and 6 bases, with 15 bases remaining between them. CDR3 DNA sequence: TGTGCCAGTAGTCAGGGAAGTTTCCCTGATACGCAGTATTTT. Its protein product is CASSQGSFPDTQYF. The complete variable domain, with remaining parts taken from reference TRBV19 and TRBJ2-3, reads DGGITQSPKYLFRKEGQNVTLSCEQNLNHDAMYWYRQDPGQGLRLIYYSQIVNDFQKGDIAEGYSVSREKKESFPLTVTSAQKNPTAFYLCASSQGSFPDTQYFGPGTRLTVL.

This clonotype was recorded at least ten times. The chain employs TRBV7-9 and TRBJ2-3, with D unclear. This CDR3 is 13 amino acids long. CDR1 is SEHNR and CDR2 is FQNEAQ in the germline V gene (reference sequence). V lost 1 base and J 3 bases, leaving 5 bases between the germline ends. CDR3 nucleotide sequence: TGTGCCAGCAGCTTAGAAGGGACAGATACGCAGTATTTT. Amino acids: CASSLEGTDTQYF.

This clonotype was picked up many times. CDR3 amino acids: CASGQANQPQHF. The CDR3 DNA reads as TGTGCCTCCGGACAGGCTAATCAGCCCCAGCATTTT. The chain employs TRBV30 and TRBJ1-5; 7 nucleotides agree with TRBD1. The V gene end was trimmed by 7 bases and the J gene end by 4 bases; junction bases not matched to a gene: 4. CDR1 GTSNPN and CDR2 SVGIG come from the germline V gene (reference sequence). The CDR3 totals 12 residues.

This clonotype was picked up one time. A single base separates this from a much larger clone, so it may be a read error. The chain uses TRBV19 and TRBJ2-3, with D perhaps being TRBD1 or TRBD2 (5 bases each). The germline V and J ends were trimmed by 5 bases and 6 bases, with 18 bases remaining between them. This CDR3 is 15 amino acids long. CDR1 and CDR2 (germline): LNHDA, SQIVND (reference sequence). CDR3 region: CASSELGDGHDTQYF. Here the CDR3 DNA reads TGTGCCAGTAGTGAATTAGGGGACGGTCATGATACGCAGTATTTT.

CDR3 sequence reads: CASSRPGLPLEQYF. The CDR3 region has the DNA TGTGCCAGCAGCCGACCGGGACTCCCACTCGAGCAGTACTTC. V is TRBV7-2 and J is TRBJ2-7; possibly TRBD2 for D (6 bases). V was shortened by 5 bases and J by 6 bases, with 17 bases between the two germline ends. Germline assignment: CDR1 SGHTA and CDR2 FQGNSA. The CDR3 length is 14 residues.

This clonotype was counted many times. The V and J genes are TRBV20-1 and TRBJ2-1; TRBD2 matches at 9 bases. This CDR3 has 18 residues. Germline lookup yields CDR1 DFQATT and CDR2 SNEGSKA (reference sequence). J was trimmed by 6 bases and V by 2 bases; bases with no gene match: 17. CDR3 in DNA: TGCAGTGCTAGAAGTATACAGGTAGAAATAGCGGGAGTCAATGAGCAGTTCTTC. This codes for CSARSIQVEIAGVNEQFF.

This clonotype has just a few counts. This chain uses TRBV7-9 with TRBJ2-7; no reliable D call. V was trimmed by 4 bases and J by 1 base, leaving 8 bases between them. Germline values: CDR1 SEHNR, CDR2 FQNEAQ (reference sequence). The CDR3 contains 13 residues. This CDR3 reads CASSYIGSYEQYF. The CDR3 DNA sequence: TGTGCCAGCAGCTATATCGGTTCCTACGAGCAGTACTTC.

This clonotype appeared many times. V gene TRBV12-3 or TRBV12-4 combines with J gene TRBJ2-1, with TRBD2 matching 12 bases. V lost 5 bases, J lost 3 bases, and 5 bases stayed unmatched. The length of the CDR3 is 16 residues. CDR3 in amino acids: CASSRGLAGFYNEQFF. DNA of the CDR3: TGTGCCAGCAGTCGTGGACTAGCGGGATTCTACAATGAGCAGTTCTTC.

In its sample, this clonotype was seen many times. This chain links TRBV6-2 or TRBV6-3 with TRBJ1-4, with D uncertain. Germline CDR1 is MNHEY and CDR2 is SVGEGT. The CDR3 runs to 15 residues. V was cut by 4 bases and J by 3 bases, with 12 bases left in between. CDR3 in amino acids: CASSSTSAANEKLFF. In DNA form, the CDR3 reads TGTGCCAGCAGTTCGACATCCGCAGCTAATGAAAAACTGTTTTTT.

This clonotype showed up just a few times. This chain links TRBV19 with TRBJ2-7, with D perhaps matching TRBD1 or TRBD2 (5 bases each). Per the germline V gene, CDR1 is LNHDA and CDR2 is SQIVND (reference sequence). V lost 6 bases and J 2 bases, leaving 17 bases between the germline ends. The CDR3 runs 15 residues. CDR3 sequence (DNA): TGTGCCAGTAGGCGAGCCGGGACGGAAACCTACGAGCAGTACTTC. Its translation: CASRRAGTETYEQYF.

This clonotype was seen a handful of times. The V and J genes are TRBV12-3 or TRBV12-4 and TRBJ2-1; D is possibly TRBD1 (6 bases). The V end was cut by 6 bases, the J end by 4 bases, with 7 bases between. The CDR3 has 12 amino acids. The CDR3 here is CASRGHYNEQFF. In nucleotides, the CDR3 is TGTGCCAGCAGGGGACATTACAATGAGCAGTTCTTC.

This clonotype was detected only a few times. A much larger clonotype is one base distant, so this may be a read error. The rearrangement uses TRBV20-1 and TRBJ2-3, with TRBD2 matching over 12 bases. Germline values: CDR1 DFQATT, CDR2 SNEGSKA (reference sequence). The CDR3 sequence is 15 residues long. The CDR3 region is CCAGPASGRVDTQYF. Written as DNA, the CDR3 is TGCTGTGCTGGCCCCGCTAGCGGGAGGGTAGATACGCAGTATTTT.